These T cell receptor beta chains were read from a single sample in a study of response to subunit inactivated influenza vaccine. TCRdb recomputed calls from the RT-PCR reads with MiXCR, one row per CDR3 protein. The table shows some 500,000 distinct CDR3 sequences, with 25% occurring only once. The source material was CD4+ T cells sorted from PBMCs, sampled 5 to 6 days after vaccination. These TCRs come from a man aged 50-59 years who received an inactivated influenza vaccine. Each CDR3 is given without its conserved first and last residue.

j_call	v_call	cdr3_aa
TRBJ1-2	TRBV29-1	SVRPGTGGGYGYT
TRBJ1-5	TRBV24-1	ATSGDGTNQPQH
TRBJ2-7	TRBV3-1	ASSQDLGTYEQY
TRBJ1-2	TRBV9	ASSPLSGGGGYT
TRBJ1-4	TRBV7-9	ASSSFRSYNEKLF
TRBJ2-5	TRBV6-2/TRBV6-3	ASSYRTRPFQETQY
TRBJ1-1	TRBV20-1	SAKPGGRVYEAF
TRBJ2-1	TRBV20-1	SAIVPALKGLGSYNEQF
TRBJ1-1	TRBV7-8	ASSFGQGGAF
TRBJ2-5	TRBV4-3	ASSQGPPGGKETQY
TRBJ2-2	TRBV11-2	ASRPRRTSGLGGELF
TRBJ1-1	TRBV7-3	ASSKDRNTEAF
TRBJ2-7	TRBV3-1	ASSQTGWDYEQY
TRBJ1-1	TRBV6-5	VQPENTEAF
TRBJ2-1	TRBV11-2	ASSSWTSGGADEQF
TRBJ2-3	TRBV3-1	ASSQTGRAQY
TRBJ2-2	TRBV9	ASSARTVSNTGELF
TRBJ2-7	TRBV7-9	AIGGSEQY
TRBJ2-7	TRBV9	ASSVSSGSYEQY